This section outlines one TCR beta chain sequence together with its context. What it recognizes is unknown. The germline V gene has CDR1 ENHRY and CDR2 SYGVKD. This CDR3 is built from 16 residues. The V gene lost 0 bases and the J gene lost 5 bases, with 16 bases spanning the gap. This entry comes from a study of OX40 agonist ivuxolimab in advanced cancers. Study-wide results and limits: Antigen targets of the expanded peripheral T cells went undetermined.

This table comes from immunoSEQ multiplex PCR, and its TCRdb copy is limited to in-frame clones, with some not included. The profile shows some 100,000 clones, about 93% of them singletons. The specimen comprised CD4+ or CD8+ T cells sorted from blood, sampled in a trial of the OX40 agonist ivuxolimab. The source of this sequence is an adult with an advanced solid tumor such as melanoma, head and neck, liver or kidney cancer. The J gene is TRBJ2-5, the V gene TRBV10-3; perhaps TRBD2 as D (6 bases). The CDR3: CAISESSGRDLETQYF. CDR3 coding DNA: TGTGCCATCAGTGAGTCGAGCGGCAGGGACTTGGAGACCCAGTACTTC.